The clone carrying this T cell receptor beta chain is a singleton in its sample. This record comes from a study of blood T cell repertoires in COVID-19. The V end lost 2 bases, the J end lost 1 base, and 8 bases lay between the germline ends. The CDR3 contains 13 residues. The germline CDR1 and CDR2 sequences are GTSNPN and SVGIG (reference sequence). Assay used: immunoSEQ multiplex PCR; TCRdb lists only in-frame clones, some missing. The table has over 130,000 clones, around 87% seen once. The clonotype comes from a woman in her sixties or seventies with active or convalescent COVID-19. The J gene is TRBJ1-1, the V gene TRBV30, with TRBD1 as a possible D gene (6 bases). The specimen was peripheral blood. DNA for the CDR3: TGTGCCTGGAGTCCACAGGGGAACACTGAAGCTTTCTTT. Its protein product is CAWSPQGNTEAFF.